This T cell receptor beta chain was identified during a study of T cell clonality in common variable immunodeficiency. Regarding the study as a whole: CVID subjects shared fewer TCRbeta clones than healthy controls did. In common variable immunodeficiency, TCR beta chains reportedly carried fewer deletions and N-nucleotide insertions.

Caucasian heritage predominated among both patients and controls. Replacement immunoglobulin had been given to every CVID subject for at least one year. Each donor provided 5 to 8 ml of heparinized whole blood. Assay: immunoSEQ multiplex PCR; the TCRdb copy retains only in-frame clones and omits some. The sample holds about 26,000 clones, and no clone turns up only once. Germline V gene sequence: CDR1 SGHAT, CDR2 FQNNGV. CDR3 length: 14 residues. The trim removed 2 bases at V and 6 bases at J, leaving 4 bases unmatched. For this clone: Its specificity is unknown. The read halts 3 residues ahead of the CDR3 end, with the missing end drawn from the germline J gene.

The chain is built from TRBV11-2 and TRBJ1-2, with 9 bases fitting TRBD1. The TCR comes from a human donor with common variable immunodeficiency. Sequenced material: peripheral blood mononuclear cells. CDR3 bases read: TGTGCCAGCAGCTTAATAGGGACAGGGAATGGC. This gives the protein CASSLIGTGNG. The whole CDR3 protein reads CASSLIGTGNGYTF.